This TCR beta chain was sequenced during a study of T cell responses to AZD1222 COVID-19 vaccine. Method: immunoSEQ multiplex PCR; TCRdb's copy keeps in-frame clones and lacks some. The sample has roughly 120,000 clones; roughly 92% are singletons. Regarding the study as a whole: Nearly half of spike-specific TCRs reportedly target unmutated variant regions.

As for this clone: What it binds is unknown.

The source material was peripheral blood, sampled 28 days after the second AZD1222 dose. This clonotype was sampled from an adult who received the AZD1222 COVID-19 vaccine.

The CDR3 is CASSQDKIDRLWSPLHF. Here the CDR3 DNA reads TGCGCCAGCAGCCAAGATAAGATTGACAGGTTATGGTCACCCCTCCACTTT. The V gene is TRBV4-3, the J gene TRBJ1-6; D is possibly TRBD1 (6 bases). From germline, CDR1 is LGHNA and CDR2 YSLEER. Trimming shortened V by 0 bases and J by 10 bases, and 19 bases separated the two germline ends. This CDR3 has 17 amino acids.